This TCR beta chain was profiled in a study of identical twins. In this sample, this clonotype turned up a few times. The CDR3 length is 12 residues. Germline CDR1 reads DFQATT; CDR2 reads SNEGSKA (reference sequence). Trimming removed 7 bases at V and 5 bases at J, with 11 bases between. Each donor (without exception) was a healthy Caucasian. TCRdb re-called the 5' RACE reads with MiXCR, one entry per CDR3 protein. The profile covers about 470,000 distinct CDR3 sequences, with approximately 25% appearing a single time and around 3% taken by the ten largest. This sample was also put to use in a study of T cells expressing NK-cell markers. That paper notes: Seven of the eight sequenced donors were HCMV-seropositive; one was seronegative.

Source material: CD4+ T cells sorted from blood. The sequence was collected from a woman aged 18-29 years in good health. The chain couples TRBV20-1 to TRBJ2-2; TRBD2 is a possible D gene (6 bases). CDR3 in amino acids: CSVRGGTGELFF. The CDR3 DNA sequence: TGCAGTGTCCGTGGGGGGACCGGGGAGCTGTTTTTT.